The next 11 T cell receptor beta chains were all read from a single sample in a study of identical twins. MiXCR, applied by TCRdb to the 5' RACE reads, yields one record per CDR3 protein. The sample lists approximately 700,000 distinct CDR3 sequences; 6.1% were seen once. The sample comprised naive T cells sorted from blood. These receptor sequences come from a man younger than 35 in good health.

This clonotype was observed many times. The rearrangement links TRBV27 to TRBJ2-1; D gene unclear. The germline V and J ends were trimmed by 2 bases and 3 bases, with 11 bases remaining between them. The CDR3 spans 15 residues. Germline-derived CDR1 and CDR2 are MNHEY and SMNVEV (reference sequence). This CDR3 reads CASSLVQPLYNEQFF. As DNA, the CDR3 is TGTGCCAGCAGTTTAGTCCAGCCCCTCTACAATGAGCAGTTCTTC.

V usage is TRBV30 and J usage is TRBJ2-1; 8 bases map to TRBD2. Germline assignment: CDR1 GTSNPN and CDR2 SVGIG (reference sequence). The CDR3 is 14 residues long. Trimming removed 2 bases from V and 8 bases from J; junction bases left unmatched: 8. CDR3 DNA: TGTGCCTGGAGTATGTCGGGAGGGCCCCATGAGCAGTTCTTC. It translates to CAWSMSGGPHEQFF.

This clonotype was seen repeatedly, ten times or more. The chain joins TRBV12-3 or TRBV12-4 to TRBJ2-1, with D possibly being TRBD1 or TRBD2 (5 bases each). V lost 8 bases and J 12 bases, leaving 17 bases between the germline ends. The CDR3 spans 12 residues. CDR3 in amino acids: CASVRGDLTQFF. In DNA, the CDR3 is TGTGCCAGCGTCCGAGGGGATTTAACGCAGTTCTTC.

V gene TRBV9 combines with J gene TRBJ1-2; tentatively, D is TRBD1 (6 bases). The CDR3 contains 15 residues. Deletions cut 4 bases from V and 4 bases from J, with 17 bases between. Germline V gene data show CDR1 as SGDLS and CDR2 as YYNGEE. CDR3 residues: CASSPLIGGPYGYTF. CDR3 nucleotides: TGTGCCAGCAGCCCCCTCATTGGGGGCCCCTATGGCTACACCTTC.

This clonotype was seen many times. The chain has TRBV4-3 and TRBJ2-5; no firm D call. The CDR3 consists of 15 residues. V dropped 0 bases and J dropped 4 bases, with 12 bases sitting between them. The germline CDR1 and CDR2 sequences are LGHNA and YSLEER. The CDR3 sequence: CASSQDWGRLETQYF. In DNA, the CDR3 is TGCGCCAGCAGCCAAGATTGGGGTCGTCTAGAGACCCAGTACTTC.

The sample holds a few counts of this clonotype. The genes are TRBV7-8 and TRBJ2-1; D is ambiguous. The V gene lost 7 bases and the J gene lost 4 bases, with 8 bases spanning the gap. The CDR3 totals 12 residues. Germline V gene data show CDR1 as SGHVS and CDR2 as FQNEAQ. Here the CDR3 reads CASNVGYNEQFF. CDR3 DNA sequence: TGTGCCAGCAACGTCGGTTACAATGAGCAGTTCTTC.

The table lists this clonotype with a few counts. The J gene is TRBJ2-1, the V gene TRBV6-2 or TRBV6-3; D is perhaps TRBD1 (6 bases). The CDR3 is 16 residues long. Trimming took 0 bases from V and 3 from J, leaving 12 bases between them. Germline V gene data show CDR1 as MNHEY and CDR2 as SVGEGT. CDR3 residues: CASSYSSGQIYNEQFF. The CDR3 nucleotides are TGTGCCAGCAGTTACTCGAGCGGACAGATCTACAATGAGCAGTTCTTC.

This clonotype was picked up many times. The chain is built from TRBV5-1 and TRBJ2-5, with 9 bases identical to TRBD2. The V and J ends lost 4 bases and 2 bases, in that order; junction bases with no gene match: 6. The CDR3 consists of 15 residues. Germline V gene sequence: CDR1 SGHRS, CDR2 YFSETQ. CDR3 DNA sequence: TGCGCCAGCAGCACCCCGACTAGCGGTCAAGAGACCCAGTACTTC. Residues: CASSTPTSGQETQYF.

On this clonotype: A much more abundant neighbour one base away suggests this may be a read error. V and J are TRBV28 and TRBJ2-1, with D perhaps TRBD1 (5 bases). This CDR3 region has 14 residues. CDR1 is MDHEN and CDR2 is SYDVKM in the germline V gene. DNA for the CDR3: TGTGCCAACCGGAAAAGGGGCTCCTACAATGAGCAGTGCTTC. Amino acids: CANRKRGSYNEQCF. The whole variable domain, remainder taken from reference TRBV28 and TRBJ2-1, is DVKVTQSSRYLVKRTGEKVFLECVQDMDHENMFWYRQDPGLGLRLIYFSYDVKMKEKGDIPEGYSVSREKKERFSLILESASTNQTSMYLCANRKRGSYNEQCFGPGTRLTVL.

This clonotype was counted a few times. The chain recombines TRBV27 with TRBJ2-1; D is unresolved. In germline, CDR1 is MNHEY, CDR2 SMNVEV (reference sequence). The CDR3 covers 12 residues. V was trimmed by 5 bases and J by 3 bases, leaving 5 bases between them. CDR3: CASSKDYNEQFF. The CDR3 DNA follows: TGTGCCAGCAGTAAGGACTACAATGAGCAGTTCTTC.

This chain links TRBV30 with TRBJ2-2, with 7 bases lining up with TRBD1. The length of the CDR3 is 12 residues. With 4 bases clipped from V and 8 bases from J, the junction kept 4 bases outside the gene matches. The germline gives CDR1 GTSNPN, CDR2 SVGIG (reference sequence). The CDR3 sequence is CAWTETGGELFF. In DNA, the CDR3 is TGTGCCTGGACCGAGACAGGGGGGGAGCTGTTTTTT.